A single sample is the source of the 22 T cell receptor beta chains below, sequenced in a study of post-analysis software for immune sequencing data (dated by TCRdb to between 2014 and 2017). What the authors observed across the whole study: Significantly higher frequencies in patients than in controls were found for a few TRBV segments, including TRBV5-6, TRBV5-1 and TRBV20-1.

The library was produced with PCR. The sequencer listed for this sample is Illumina HiSeq 2500. To reduce PCR and sequencing biases, unique molecular identifiers were built into the TCR beta cDNA libraries. TCRdb redid the processing of the public reads, applying fastp at Q25 and MiXCR, and retained in-frame beta chains. Rows are unified per CDR3 protein, each entry keeping the most common DNA and genes. Counted in this sample were 750,000 to 950,000 distinct CDR3 sequences; approximately 57% of them appeared once. The top ten clonotypes cover under 6% of the sample. Their antigen targets remain unknown. The sample comprised blood. These receptors were taken from a girl aged 10-17 years with multiple sclerosis.

The J gene is TRBJ2-7, the V gene TRBV7-3, with 9 bases matching TRBD1. Germline CDR1 SGHTA, CDR2 FQGTGA. Losses at the gene ends were 2 bases for V and 3 bases for J; bases not matched to a gene: 5. The CDR3 consists of 15 residues. The CDR3 protein is CASSLSQGAFYEQYF. DNA for the CDR3: TGTGCCAGCAGCTTATCACAGGGGGCTTTCTACGAGCAGTACTTC.

The chain carries TRBV15 and TRBJ1-2, with D tentatively TRBD1 (5 bases). Germline V gives CDR1 LNHNV, CDR2 YYDKDF (reference sequence). This CDR3 has 15 amino acids. Trimming took off 0 bases at V and 3 bases at J, with 11 bases between the two ends. The CDR3 sequence is CATSREFRADYGYTF. The CDR3 coding sequence is TGTGCCACCAGCAGAGAATTCAGGGCCGACTATGGCTACACCTTC.

CDR3 in amino acids: CASTGSGGLIRKDEQYF. CDR3 DNA: TGTGCCAGCACGGGTTCAGGGGGCTTAATTCGTAAAGACGAGCAGTACTTC. The chain is built from TRBV6-1 and TRBJ2-4; 8 nucleotides align to TRBD1. The J call may not be correct, given that the DNA end is closer to TRBJ2-7. Germline CDR1 reads MNHNS; CDR2 reads SASEGT. The CDR3 loop spans 17 amino acids.

The J gene is TRBJ2-1, the V gene TRBV7-9, with TRBD2 identical over 7 bases. With V trimmed by 5 bases and J by 4 bases, 8 bases remained unmatched. This CDR3 comprises 15 residues. From germline, CDR1 is SEHNR and CDR2 FQNEAQ (reference sequence). The CDR3 sequence is CASSLPASGYNEQFF. CDR3 DNA sequence: TGTGCCAGCAGCCTTCCCGCTAGCGGTTACAATGAGCAGTTCTTC. Combining the CDR3 with reference TRBV7-9 and TRBJ2-1 gives the whole variable domain DTGVSQNPRHKITKRGQNVTFRCDPISEHNRLYWYRQTLGQGPEFLTYFQNEAQLEKSRLLSDRFSAERPKGSFSTLEIQRTEQGDSAMYLCASSLPASGYNEQFFGPGTRLTVL.

V usage is TRBV20-1 and J usage is TRBJ2-4, with TRBD1 matching 10 bases. J lost 1 base, V lost 5 bases, and 14 bases had no gene match. There are 18 residues in the CDR3. Germline values: CDR1 DFQATT, CDR2 SNEGSKA (reference sequence). Written as DNA, the CDR3 is TGCAGTGCTCGCCGGGACAGGGGCTCCCTTGGGGCCAAAAACATTCAGTACTTC. Its protein product is CSARRDRGSLGAKNIQYF.

V and J are TRBV6-1 and TRBJ2-7; D might be TRBD2 (6 bases). Trimming stripped 5 bases from V and 0 bases from J, with 20 bases between. The length of the CDR3 is 17 residues. Germline CDR1 MNHNS, CDR2 SASEGT. CDR3 region: CASSPRDVGISSYEQYF. CDR3 DNA: TGTGCCAGCAGTCCGCGGGACGTCGGGATTAGCTCCTACGAGCAGTACTTC.

The chain combines TRBV5-1 with TRBJ2-7; TRBD2 aligns across 10 bases. Looked up from germline, CDR1 is SGHRS and CDR2 is YFSETQ. The CDR3 totals 16 residues. V gave up 0 bases and J gave up 5 bases; unmatched junction bases: 8. The CDR3, as DNA: TGCGCCAGCAGCTTGGATCCTAGCGGGAGACGACACGAGCAGTACTTC. Its protein product is CASSLDPSGRRHEQYF.

The chain carries TRBV12-3 or TRBV12-4 and TRBJ2-7; 10 nucleotides line up with TRBD2. V gave up 7 bases and J gave up 4 bases; unmatched junction bases: 10. This CDR3 spans 15 amino acids. CDR3 sequence reads: CASTTSDSGRYEQYF. CDR3 bases: TGTGCCAGCACCACATCCGATAGCGGGAGGTACGAGCAGTACTTC.

V usage is TRBV12-3 or TRBV12-4 and J usage is TRBJ2-6; D is undetermined. V shed 6 bases and J shed 2 bases, with 23 bases lying between them. The CDR3 runs to 19 residues. Written as DNA, the CDR3 is TGTGCCAGCAGACGCGCCCTAGACACGCACTTTGCTGGGGCCAACGTCCTGACTTTC. It codes for CASRRALDTHFAGANVLTF.

This clonotype turned up a few times. V and J are TRBV2 and TRBJ2-4; the match to TRBD2 covers 11 bases. V shed 7 bases, J shed 1 base, and the junction held 15 bases outside the gene matches. Germline V gene data show CDR1 as SNHLY and CDR2 as FYNNEI. The CDR3 is made up of 19 amino acids. CDR3 residues: CASTNALAGGSGAKNIQYF. The CDR3 region has the DNA TGTGCCAGCACTAACGCGCTAGCGGGGGGCTCGGGGGCCAAAAACATTCAGTACTTC. The whole variable domain, filled in from reference TRBV2 and TRBJ2-4, reads EPEVTQTPSHQVTQMGQEVILRCVPISNHLYFYWYRQILGQKVEFLVSFYNNEISEKSEIFDDQFSVERPDGSNFTLKIRSTKLEDSAMYFCASTNALAGGSGAKNIQYFGAGTRLSVL.

The chain has TRBV5-1 and TRBJ1-5; 8 bases are shared with TRBD1. The V gene's germline CDR1 is SGHRS and CDR2 YFSETQ. J gave up 7 bases and V 4 bases, and 10 bases lay outside the gene matches. There are 15 residues in the CDR3. The CDR3 sequence is CASSPVPGGGQPQHF. DNA for the CDR3: TGCGCCAGCAGCCCCGTTCCAGGGGGCGGGCAGCCCCAGCATTTT.

This clonotype was seen only a few times. The chain couples TRBV25-1 to TRBJ1-1; tentative D call: TRBD1 (5 bases). V was shortened by 2 bases and J by 4 bases, with 8 bases between the two germline ends. Germline-derived CDR1 and CDR2 are MGHDK and SYGVNS. This CDR3 spans 13 amino acids. The CDR3 sequence: CASSEGGGTEAFF. CDR3 bases: TGTGCCAGCAGTGAAGGGGGGGGCACTGAAGCTTTCTTT.

This clonotype was seen a few times. The chain is built from TRBV21-1 and TRBJ2-3. TRBV21-1 corresponds to a pseudogene. This CDR3 has 13 residues. The CDR3 sequence is CASRGIRTDTQYF. In DNA, the CDR3 is TGTGCCAGCAGGGGGATACGGACAGATACGCAGTATTTT.

The V and J genes are TRBV12-3 or TRBV12-4 and TRBJ2-4; 10 bases fit TRBD1. V trimming: 6 bases; J trimming: 13 bases; junction bases outside the gene matches: 9. The CDR3 runs to 13 residues. The CDR3 region has the DNA TGTGCCAGCAGGGACAGGGGGATGAGGGGGCAGTACTTC. Amino acids: CASRDRGMRGQYF.

The genes are TRBV7-8 and TRBJ2-1, with D possibly matching TRBD1 (5 bases). In germline, CDR1 is SGHVS, CDR2 FQNEAQ. The CDR3 sequence is 17 residues long. Trimming stripped 1 base from V and 3 bases from J, with 16 bases between. CDR3 amino acids: CASSLGKKGRLYNEQFF. The DNA for the CDR3 is TGTGCCAGCAGCTTAGGGAAAAAGGGGCGTCTCTACAATGAGCAGTTCTTC.

The rearrangement uses TRBV10-3 and TRBJ2-7; D uncertain. This CDR3 has 11 residues. Germline CDR1 ENHRY, CDR2 SYGVKD. V lost 4 bases and J lost 2, with 3 bases in between. The CDR3 sequence is CAISGAYEQYF. The CDR3 nucleotides are TGTGCCATCAGTGGGGCCTACGAGCAGTACTTC.

For this clonotype: Compared with germline, one end of the junction differs, possibly owing to a read error. The chain couples TRBV12-3 or TRBV12-4 to TRBJ2-5; 8 bases fit TRBD1. The CDR3 runs to 13 residues. CDR3 coding DNA: TGTGCCGGCAGTATGGACAGGGTAGAGACCCAGTACTTC. As protein: CAGSMDRVETQYF.

This clonotype was observed a few times. V is TRBV6-6 and J is TRBJ2-3, with D perhaps matching TRBD1 (5 bases). Trimming removed 7 bases at V and 2 bases at J, with 13 bases between. Looked up from germline, CDR1 is MNHNY and CDR2 is SVGAGI (reference sequence). This CDR3 comprises 14 residues. The CDR3 region is CASIPQGVTDTQYF. The CDR3 region has the DNA TGTGCCAGCATACCCCAAGGGGTCACAGATACGCAGTATTTT.

The chain employs TRBV15 and TRBJ2-5, with unresolved D. The J call could be wrong; TRBJ2-7 is a better fit for the DNA end. The CDR3 has 12 amino acids. Germline assignment: CDR1 LNHNV and CDR2 YYDKDF (reference sequence). The CDR3 protein is CATSREFYEQYF. Here the CDR3 DNA reads TGTGCCACCAGCAGAGAATTCTACGAGCAGTACTTC.

This chain joins TRBV12-3 or TRBV12-4 and TRBJ2-7, with 8 positions matching TRBD1. This CDR3 is 14 amino acids long. Trimming took 3 bases from V and 5 from J; bases not matched to a gene: 6. The CDR3 here is CASSLGQVSNEQYF. Here the CDR3 DNA reads TGTGCCAGCAGTTTGGGACAGGTATCTAACGAGCAGTACTTC.

The chain couples TRBV10-2 to TRBJ2-7, with TRBD1 identical over 12 bases. Germline trimming cut 7 bases from V and 6 bases from J; bases unmatched to any gene: 7. Germline loops: CDR1 WSHSY, CDR2 SAAADI. The CDR3 is made up of 14 amino acids. The CDR3 is CASKPGQGAGEQYF. CDR3 coding DNA: TGCGCCAGCAAGCCGGGACAGGGGGCTGGCGAGCAGTACTTC.

The chain joins TRBV20-1 to TRBJ2-3; D remains ambiguous. Germline V gene sequence: CDR1 DFQATT, CDR2 SNEGSKA (reference sequence). The CDR3 totals 12 residues. V was trimmed by 5 bases and J by 4 bases, leaving 10 bases between them. DNA of the CDR3: TGCAGTGCTTCTCCCCTTCCAGATACGCAGTATTTT. It yields the protein CSASPLPDTQYF.